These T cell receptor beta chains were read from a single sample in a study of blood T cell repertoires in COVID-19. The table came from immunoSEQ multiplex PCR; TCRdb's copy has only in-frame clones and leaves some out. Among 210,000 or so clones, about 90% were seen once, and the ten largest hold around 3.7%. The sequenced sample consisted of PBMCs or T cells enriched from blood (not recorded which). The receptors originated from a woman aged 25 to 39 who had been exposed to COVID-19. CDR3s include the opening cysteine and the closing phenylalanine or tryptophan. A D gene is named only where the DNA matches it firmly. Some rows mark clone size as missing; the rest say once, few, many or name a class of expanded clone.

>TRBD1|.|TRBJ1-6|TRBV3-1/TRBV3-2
TGTGCCAGCAGCCGGTCGACAGGGTCTTATTCACCCCTCCACTTT
CASSRSTGSYSPLHF
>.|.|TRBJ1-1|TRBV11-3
TGTGCCAGCAGAGAGTCGGTGAACACTGAAGCTTTCTTT
CASRESVNTEAFF
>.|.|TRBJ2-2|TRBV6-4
TGTGCCAGCAGTCGATCCGAGGGCACCGGGGAGCTGTTTTTT
CASSRSEGTGELFF
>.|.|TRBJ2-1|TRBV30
TGTGCCTGGAGTGTAAGTAGTGAGCAGTTCTTC
CAWSVSSEQFF
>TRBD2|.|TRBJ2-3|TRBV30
TGTGCCTGGAGTGTCCCGGCCCCGACTAGCGGGTCGAGCACAGATACGCAGTATTTT
CAWSVPAPTSGSSTDTQYF
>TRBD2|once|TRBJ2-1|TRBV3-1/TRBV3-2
TGTGCCAGCAGCCCGTTTGGGACTAGCGGGCGCACTTACAATGAGCAGTTCTTC
CASSPFGTSGRTYNEQFF
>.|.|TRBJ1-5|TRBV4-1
TGCGCCAGCAGCCAAGCGGGGCAGCCCCAGCATTTT
CASSQAGQPQHF
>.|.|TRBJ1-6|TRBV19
TGTGCCAGTAGTATGGTACAGGTTTTGAGTTCACCCCTCCACTTT
CASSMVQVLSSPLHF
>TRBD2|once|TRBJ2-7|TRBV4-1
TGCGCCAGCAGCCTACAACTGGGACTAGCGGCTACCTACGAGCAGTACTTC
CASSLQLGLAATYEQYF
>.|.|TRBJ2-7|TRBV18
TGTGCCAGCTCACCATCGCGGGACGCGACCTACGAGCAGTACTTC
CASSPSRDATYEQYF
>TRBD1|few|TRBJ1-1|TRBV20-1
TGCAGTGCTAGGACAGGGACTGAAGCTTTCTTT
CSARTGTEAFF
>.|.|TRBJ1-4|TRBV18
TGTGCCAGCTCACCACCGAGGGCAACTAATGAAAAACTGTTTTTT
CASSPPRATNEKLFF
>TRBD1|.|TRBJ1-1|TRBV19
TGTGCCAGTAGTCCCCTATACAGGGGGCAAAGAGGTGAAGCTTTCTTT
CASSPLYRGQRGEAFF
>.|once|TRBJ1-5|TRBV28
TGTGCCAGCAGTTTACGGGGTCGTGGCAGCAATCAGCCCCAGCATTTT
CASSLRGRGSNQPQHF
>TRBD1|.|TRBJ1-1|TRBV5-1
TGCGCCAGCAGCCCGAATAGGGCAGGGGGCAACACTGAAGCTTTCTTT
CASSPNRAGGNTEAFF
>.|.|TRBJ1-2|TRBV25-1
TGTGCCAGCAGTATCCGGGGGTACTATGGCTACACCTTC
CASSIRGYYGYTF
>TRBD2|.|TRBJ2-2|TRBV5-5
TGTGCCAGCAGCGGGGGACTAGCGGGAGTGGGCACCGGGGAGCTGTTTTTT
CASSGGLAGVGTGELFF
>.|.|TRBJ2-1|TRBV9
TGTGCCAGCAGCGTAGGAGAGCTAGCGATCTACAATGAGCAGTTCTTC
CASSVGELAIYNEQFF
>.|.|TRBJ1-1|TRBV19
TGTGCCACCCGATGGCGGCAGGACTTTTTCTTT
CATRWRQDFFF
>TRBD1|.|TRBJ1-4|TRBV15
TGTGCCACCAGCTGGGAGGGACAGGCTAATGAAAAACTGTTTTTT
CATSWEGQANEKLFF
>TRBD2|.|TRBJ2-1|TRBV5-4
TGTGCCAGCAGCTTCCTTGCGGGAGAATATAAGCAGTTCTTC
CASSFLAGEYKQFF
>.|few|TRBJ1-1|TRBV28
TGTGCCAGCAGTTTGTCGGGTAGCGGAGACACTGAAGCTTTCTTT
CASSLSGSGDTEAFF
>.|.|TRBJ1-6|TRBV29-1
TGCAGCGTGTCCAACAGCGGTCCTAATTCACCCCTCCACTTT
CSVSNSGPNSPLHF
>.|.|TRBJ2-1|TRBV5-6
TGTGCCAGCAGTTGGGACTTTTACAATGAGCAGTTCTTC
CASSWDFYNEQFF
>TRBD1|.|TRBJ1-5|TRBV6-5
TGTGCCAGCAGGCTATGGGACAGGGGCAATCAGCCCCAGCATTTT
CASRLWDRGNQPQHF
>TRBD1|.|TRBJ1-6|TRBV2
TGTGCCAGCAGCGTAGAACAGGGGGTAGTGGCTTCACCCCTCCACTTT
CASSVEQGVVASPLHF
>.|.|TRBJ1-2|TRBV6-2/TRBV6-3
TGTGCCAGCAGTCCCCCTCGGACATATGTCTATGGCTACACCTTC
CASSPPRTYVYGYTF
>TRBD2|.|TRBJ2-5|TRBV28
TGTGCCAGCAGTGAAAACTCTAGCGGGAGGGCCGGGACCCAGTACTTC
CASSENSSGRAGTQYF
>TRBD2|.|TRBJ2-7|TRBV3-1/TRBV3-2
TGTGCCAGCAGCCAAGATGTTGAGCGGGGTTCCTACGAGCAGTACTTC
CASSQDVERGSYEQYF
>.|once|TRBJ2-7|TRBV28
TGTGCCAGCAGTTTTGTCAGGGTGCACGAGCAGTACTTC
CASSFVRVHEQYF
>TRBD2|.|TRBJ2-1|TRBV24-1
TGTGCCACCAGTGATTCTCGACTAGCGGGAGCGTCCTTCTTCTTC
CATSDSRLAGASFFF
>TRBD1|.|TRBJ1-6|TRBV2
TGTGCCAGCAGTTCCGGGACAGGGCATAATTCACCCCTCCACTTT
CASSSGTGHNSPLHF
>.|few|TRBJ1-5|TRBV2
TGTGCCACGAGACACGGGGACAATAGCAATCAGCCCCAGCATTTT
CATRHGDNSNQPQHF
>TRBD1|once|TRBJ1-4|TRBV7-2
TGTGCCAGCAGCCTGACAGGGACTGCTAATGAAAAACTGTTTTTT
CASSLTGTANEKLFF
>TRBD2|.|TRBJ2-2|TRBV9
TGTGCCAGCAGCGTCACTAGCGGGAACACCGGGGAGCTGTTTTTT
CASSVTSGNTGELFF
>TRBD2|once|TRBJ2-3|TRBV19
TGTGCCAGTAGTCCTCCGGGACTAGCGGGAGGACGCAGCACAGATACGCAGTATTTT
CASSPPGLAGGRSTDTQYF
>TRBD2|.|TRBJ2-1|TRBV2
TGTGCCAGCAGTGAAGCGCTATCAGCGGGAGGGCCTGGGAATGAGCAGTTCTTC
CASSEALSAGGPGNEQFF
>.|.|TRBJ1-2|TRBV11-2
TGTGCCAGCAGCTTAGTTAGGAGGGTAGGCTACACCTTC
CASSLVRRVGYTF
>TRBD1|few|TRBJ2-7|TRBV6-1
TGTGCCAGCAGTGAGTCCGGGACAGGGGGCTACGAGCAGTACTTC
CASSESGTGGYEQYF
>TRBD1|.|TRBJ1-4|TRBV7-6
TGTGCCAGCAGCCACCAGACAGGGTTGCTCAAAAAACTGTTTTTT
CASSHQTGLLKKLFF
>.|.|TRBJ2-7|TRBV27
TGTGCCAGCAGTTTCTCAAAGAGGGCGTACGAGCAGTACTTC
CASSFSKRAYEQYF
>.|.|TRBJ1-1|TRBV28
TGTGCCAGCAGTTCTATTAACAGGGAAGCTTTCTTT
CASSSINREAFF
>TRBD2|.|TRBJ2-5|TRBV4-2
TGTGCCAGCAGCGAAGAAACTAGCGGGCAAGAGACCCAGTACTTC
CASSEETSGQETQYF
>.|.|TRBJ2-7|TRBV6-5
TGTGCCAGCAGGCGACAAGGGAGCTCCTACGAGCAGTACTTC
CASRRQGSSYEQYF
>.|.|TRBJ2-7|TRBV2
TGTGCCAGCGGACCGGGACTCTACGAGCAGTACTTC
CASGPGLYEQYF
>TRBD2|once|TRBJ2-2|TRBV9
TGTGCCAGCAGCGTAACTAGCGGGCCGAACACCGGGGAGCTGTTTTTT
CASSVTSGPNTGELFF
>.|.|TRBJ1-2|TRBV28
TGTGCCAGCAGTTTAATTCAGGCTTATGGCTACACCTTC
CASSLIQAYGYTF
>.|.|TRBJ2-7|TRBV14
TGTGCCAGCAGCCAAGCAAGAGGTCAACGGAGCTCCTACGAGCAGTACTTC
CASSQARGQRSSYEQYF
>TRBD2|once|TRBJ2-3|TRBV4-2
TGTGCCAGCAGCCAAGAGGGCAGCGGGGGGGGCACAGATACGCAGTATTTT
CASSQEGSGGGTDTQYF
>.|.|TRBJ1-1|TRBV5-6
TGTGCCAGCAGCTTGGTGCGGGTAAACACTGAAGCTTTCTTT
CASSLVRVNTEAFF
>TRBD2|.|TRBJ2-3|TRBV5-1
TGCGCCAGCAGCCCCAAGCGGGAGGTCTTAGCAGATACGCAGTATTTT
CASSPKREVLADTQYF
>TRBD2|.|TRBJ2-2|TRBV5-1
TGCGCCAGCAGCTACTTGGGCGGGAGTAACACCGGGGAGCTGTTTTTT
CASSYLGGSNTGELFF
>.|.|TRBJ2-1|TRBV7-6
TGTGCCAGCAGCCCACTAGTGGGGTCCTACAATGAGCAGTTCTTC
CASSPLVGSYNEQFF
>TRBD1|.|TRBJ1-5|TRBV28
TGTGCCAGCAGTTTCCCAAGGACAGGTTTGAATCAGCCCCAGCATTTT
CASSFPRTGLNQPQHF